The TCR beta chain under discussion was sequenced for a study of cytomegalovirus exposure and HLA in healthy donors. Study-level results: A highly shared variant cluster was judged a likely technical artifact.

Looked up from germline, CDR1 is KGHSH and CDR2 is LQKENI. This CDR3 contains 17 residues. V trimming: 6 bases; J trimming: 0 bases; junction bases outside the gene matches: 6. A multiplex PCR was run with 60 Vbeta primers and 13 Jbeta primers. Method: immunoSEQ multiplex PCR; TCRdb's copy keeps in-frame clones and lacks some. This sample has about 98,000 clones, with 69% found just once. Note on this clone: Its antigen is as yet unknown.

What was sequenced was PBMCs. This chain links TRBV18 with TRBJ2-3; 13 nucleotides match TRBD2. The clonotype was recovered from a female donor in good health and CMV-seronegative. This CDR3 is CASSSLGLAGSTDTQYF. Here the CDR3 DNA reads TGTGCCAGCTCTTCCCTGGGACTAGCGGGGAGCACAGATACGCAGTATTTT.